The T cell receptor beta chain described here comes from a study of blood T cell repertoires in COVID-19. Study-level background: The United States, Italy and Spain supplied acute and convalescent COVID-19 samples. PBMCs, B-cell-depleted T cells, or T cells were the source of the cDNA or gDNA that made up the material.

Under the authors' procedure: For nucleated cells, counts were estimated from reference gene primer amplification. Method: immunoSEQ multiplex PCR; TCRdb's copy keeps in-frame clones and lacks some. Clonal size and the V and J genes are those of that table, whereas D and trimming came from the DNA. Among about 130,000 clones listed, about 80% were seen once. The CDR3 runs 14 residues. V gave up 6 bases and J gave up 4 bases, with 16 bases separating them. Germline CDR1 SGHRS, CDR2 YFSETQ. This clone appeared once. The chain recombines TRBV5-1 with TRBJ1-1; tentatively, D is TRBD1 (5 bases). The receptor comes from a human donor in a cohort sampled during active COVID-19. Material for sequencing was peripheral blood. The CDR3 region is CASTLGGRGTEAFF. As DNA, the CDR3 is TGCGCCAGCACCCTCGGGGGACGGGGCACTGAAGCTTTCTTT.